This TCR beta chain stems from a study of shared clonotypes between healthy human individuals (dated by TCRdb to the early 2020s). As for the study more broadly: A few men and two women, aged 18 to 49 years, made up the cohort. The study deeply sequenced blood TCR repertoires of about 5 healthy adults to estimate repertoire size and the extent of clonotype sharing between individuals. Per donor, leukapheresis produced somewhere between about 0.8 and 9.5 billion PBMCs. Different laboratories and diverse techniques were used to prepare libraries and sequence TCR repertoires, to increase sequencing depth and limit assay-specific biases. Per donor, three plates each were used for CD4 naive and CD4 memory, two for CD8 naive, and one for CD8 memory.

The research as a whole found: Pairwise subsampling indicated that sequencing depth was expected to affect the degree of clonotype sharing among donors. Sampling was restricted to blood, and TCR repertoires in tissues likely differ from the TCR repertoires found in blood. Roughly 5% of naive CD4, 3.5% of naive CD8, roughly 2.4% of memory CD4, and 0.4% of memory CD8 clonotypes were shared across several donors. The small number of donors limited the genetic and exposure-history diversity represented. Compared with non-shared clonotypes, the clonotypes found in all four sorted-subset donors had higher generation probabilities. Even with the large sequencing depth, rarefaction of the sorted-subset datasets indicated that sequencing was incomplete. Naive subsets generally had larger estimated clonotype richness than memory subsets.

CD8 naive samples consisted of CD45RO-negative cells that were positively selected for CCR7, yielding a CD45RA+CCR7+ population without TemRA cells. Donors were healthy HIV-negative adults with no recently reported acute infections or vaccinations. All donors were Caucasian adults living in Nashville, Tennessee, USA. After blood collection by leukapheresis, PBMCs were isolated using Ficoll-Histopaque density gradient centrifugation and then cryopreserved in the vapor phase of liquid nitrogen. Analytical flow cytometry was used to check the purity and quantity of every magnetically sorted T cell population. Each sorted fraction had its genomic DNA isolated and then quantified by UV absorbance on a Nanodrop 2000c. TCR CDR3 regions were amplified from genomic DNA by multiplex PCR using the deep immunoSEQ assay. Genomic DNA extracted from each cell subset was distributed evenly over all wells of several immunoSEQ 96-well plates, and each plate served as one replicate. For sorted subsets, each replicate PCR was loaded with 200 ng genomic DNA, equivalent to some 27,000 T cell genomes. Purified libraries were quantified with a Qubit 3.0 fluorometer, sized on a Bioanalyzer 2100, and re-quantified with the KAPA Library Quantification kit. Every immunoSEQ 96-well plate was sequenced on a separate single-read 150-cycle Illumina NextSeq 550 flow cell. As for how the authors treated the data: Because the immunoSEQ output included only junctional sequences and no quality scores, the filtering could not be the same as the filtering used for full-length reads. To assign V/J genes and CDR3, sequences were annotated using PyIR, a Python wrapper for IgBLAST v1.9, with IMGT germline references. Reads were removed for weak V/J assignments (E-value above 1e-6), missing CDR3, stop codons, out-of-frame junctions, or ambiguous translated residues. V3J clonotypes were defined as sequences sharing the same inferred V gene, J gene, and CDR3 amino acid sequence. To compute the percentage overlap between repertoires, the number of shared unique clonotypes was divided by the size of the smaller repertoire. Richness of each repertoire was evaluated using RTK rarefaction, the Chao1 estimator, and Recon v2.1 estimates of unobserved clonotypes. For all TCRbeta clonotypes obtained by the gDNA method from a few donors, generation probabilities were computed with OLGA. TCRdb retrieved this table from immuneACCESS and kept in-frame rearrangements only. Not all clones are present; in checked studies, unresolved V genes account for under half, and no reason is known for the remainder. That table furnishes V, J and clone size, whereas the DNA furnished D and trimming. Recorded for this sample are about 2,100,000 clones; about 92% of them occurred a single time. 1.7% of the sample belongs to the ten largest clones.

V lost 4 bases and J lost 4 bases; the stretch between them is 15 bases long. From the cysteine up to the phenylalanine, the CDR3 has a length of 14 residues. Only CDR3 DNA is held: 42 bases, read in frame from base 1. The germline V gene encodes CDR1 SGDLS and CDR2 YYNGEE. With respect to this clone: The antigen it recognizes is unknown. The record has no base qualities; no much larger clone is one base away.

The sample was naive CD8+ T cells from PBMCs. What the cell subset or site label conveys for this sample: CD45RA+CCR7+. The rearrangement joined TRBV9 to TRBJ2-7; the D gene identity is not certain. The receptor was isolated from a man in his late teens or twenties in good health. Some clones in this sample may be carry-over from other donors' samples. The DNA sequence is TGTGCCAGCAGCCCCGCGAGGCTACCTTACGAGCAGTACTTC. Translated, this is CASSPARLPYEQYF.